This TCR beta chain derives from a study of cytomegalovirus exposure and HLA in healthy donors. Overall study results and limits: Accounts indicate the classifier identified cytomegalovirus status with strong specificity and sensitivity. Subsequent analysis found a tendency for first-cohort TCR clusters to co-occur within the 120 or so validation repertoires. Through in vitro validation, three CMV-associated chains were shown to be specific for CMV antigens. The study recorded some 160 TCR beta chains that were cytomegalovirus-associated.

Details on this clone: The target antigen is unknown.

The method was immunoSEQ multiplex PCR; TCRdb's version includes in-frame clones alone and lacks a portion of them. The sample consists of tens of thousands of clones, about 93% of them appearing once. V shed 3 bases, J shed 3 bases, and the junction held 3 bases outside the gene matches. Germline-derived CDR1 and CDR2 are KGHSH and LQKENI. This CDR3 contains 14 residues. This chain joins TRBV18 and TRBJ2-3; TRBD1 matches at 7 bases. The sequenced material came from PBMCs. The sequence was obtained from a man younger than 35 in good health and CMV-seropositive. The CDR3 sequence: CASSPIQGTDTQYF. Here the CDR3 DNA reads TGTGCCAGCTCACCTATACAGGGGACAGATACGCAGTATTTT.